This entry features one TCR beta chain sequence. Per the study methods: Counts of nucleated cells, estimated from reference gene primer amplification, were obtained. The assay was immunoSEQ multiplex PCR, and TCRdb's table has in-frame clones only and misses some. V and J calls plus clone size are reproduced from that table; the DNA served to infer D and trimming. The sample carries 200,000 to 300,000 clones, around 90% recorded once. The CDR3 is 15 amino acids. The V gene's germline CDR1 is SEHNR and CDR2 FQNEAQ (reference sequence). V was cut by 3 bases and J by 1 base, with 12 bases left in between. The record originates from a study of blood T cell repertoires in COVID-19. Seattle patients were enrolled while actively infected and followed longitudinally.

Sequenced: peripheral blood. The sequence was obtained from a man aged 25 to 45 with COVID-19, enrolled during active disease. The J gene is TRBJ2-5, the V gene TRBV7-9, with D perhaps TRBD2 (7 bases). In DNA form, the CDR3 reads TGTGCCAGCAGCTTTTTAGGGGGGGGCCAAGAGACCCAGTACTTC. Protein: CASSFLGGGQETQYF.